Reported below is one T cell receptor (beta chain). The antigen is undetermined. The record originates from a study of response to subunit inactivated influenza vaccine. The CDR3 length is 15 residues. TCRdb processed the RT-PCR reads anew with MiXCR; each CDR3 protein has one entry. The repertoire holds 500,000 to 600,000 distinct CDR3 sequences, with approximately 15% as singletons. Findings and limits, study-wide: Authors suggested few new T cells are recruited by each seasonal influenza vaccination.

The rearrangement joins TRBV21-1 to TRBJ2-3; the D call TRBD1 from the table was never checked on the DNA. TRBV21-1 is described as a pseudogene. The sequence was obtained from a man in his fifties or sixties who received an inactivated influenza vaccine. The source material was CD4+ T cells sorted from PBMCs, sampled less than 30 months after vaccination. CDR3 loop: CASSAPGQGTDTQYF. CDR3 sequence (DNA): TGTGCCAGCAGCGCTCCGGGACAGGGTACAGATACGCAGTATTTT.